Listed below are T cell receptor beta chains from one sample, sequenced in a study of Ad26.COV2.S vaccination and SARS-CoV-2 variants. Produced via immunoSEQ multiplex PCR; TCRdb's table is partial and in-frame only. The sample includes about 350,000 clones, roughly 84% seen only once; the top ten take roughly 3.3%. The material sequenced was peripheral blood, taken in a trial of Ad26.COV2.S vaccine versus placebo. The receptors stem from a person aged 18 to 65 who received the Ad26.COV2.S COVID-19 vaccine or a placebo. Each CDR3 is given with its conserved first and last residue. The D gene is left open where the match is weak. Size values are once, few and many counts, or a class for expanded clones, and some rows have none.

d_call,cdr3_length,v_call,clone_size,j_call,cdr3_aa,cdr3_nt
TRBD1,13,TRBV27,-,TRBJ2-7,CASSSGGDYEQYF,TGTGCCAGCAGTTCAGGGGGCGATTACGAGCAGTACTTC
-,15,TRBV4-1,few,TRBJ1-6,CASSQDGARDSPLHF,TGCGCCAGCAGCCAAGACGGCGCGAGGGATTCACCCCTCCACTTT
-,14,TRBV18,-,TRBJ2-7,CASSPGRGGFEQYF,TGTGCCAGCTCACCAGGCAGGGGGGGATTCGAGCAGTACTTC
-,16,TRBV5-1,-,TRBJ2-5,CASRQGVGGGVETQYF,TGCGCCAGCCGTCAAGGGGTCGGGGGAGGAGTAGAGACCCAGTACTTC
-,13,TRBV27,-,TRBJ2-5,CASSALWGETQYF,TGTGCCAGCAGTGCACTGTGGGGAGAGACCCAGTACTTC
TRBD2,17,TRBV9,-,TRBJ2-3,CASSPGFSGGLPDTQYF,TGTGCCAGCAGCCCCGGGTTTAGCGGGGGCCTGCCAGATACGCAGTATTTT
-,10,TRBV20-1,-,TRBJ2-1,CSINYNEQFF,TGCAGTATAAATTACAATGAGCAGTTCTTC
TRBD1,17,TRBV6-2/TRBV6-3,-,TRBJ2-1,CASSRIRGQGFYNEQFF,TGTGCCAGCAGCCGGATCCGTGGACAGGGCTTCTACAATGAGCAGTTCTTC
-,13,TRBV18,-,TRBJ1-5,CASSPYIDQPQHF,TGTGCCAGCTCACCATATATCGATCAGCCCCAGCATTTT
-,18,TRBV9,-,TRBJ1-3,CASSPKFSGSFSGNTIYF,TGTGCCAGCAGTCCTAAATTTTCGGGGTCCTTCTCTGGAAACACCATATATTTT
-,13,TRBV3-1/TRBV3-2,-,TRBJ2-7,CASSQANPGPRRF,TGTGCCAGCAGCCAGGCCAACCCGGGCCCTCGAAGGTTC
-,15,TRBV19,-,TRBJ2-4,CASSPAQLAKNIQYF,TGTGCCAGTAGCCCCGCACAATTGGCCAAAAACATTCAGTACTTC
-,14,TRBV27,-,TRBJ2-3,CASSEALASDTQYF,TGTGCCAGCAGTGAAGCTCTCGCCTCAGATACGCAGTATTTT
-,15,TRBV29-1,-,TRBJ2-5,CSVNRASPLLETQYF,TGCAGCGTGAATCGAGCCTCCCCGCTTCTAGAGACCCAGTACTTC
TRBD2,15,TRBV9,-,TRBJ2-1,CASSVFLSGNNEQFF,TGTGCCAGCAGCGTATTCCTTAGCGGGAACAATGAGCAGTTCTTC
-,11,TRBV4-3,-,TRBJ2-1,CASPRGNEQFF,TGCGCCAGCCCAAGGGGCAATGAGCAGTTCTTC
-,14,TRBV3-1/TRBV3-2,few,TRBJ1-1,CASSHMQAGTEAFF,TGTGCCAGCAGCCATATGCAGGCCGGCACTGAAGCTTTCTTT
TRBD1,14,TRBV25-1,-,TRBJ1-4,CASSATGGDEKLFF,TGTGCCAGCAGTGCCACAGGGGGCGACGAAAAACTGTTTTTT
-,14,TRBV7-9,-,TRBJ2-3,CASSATGTSGTQYF,TGTGCCAGCAGCGCCACCGGGACTTCGGGTACGCAGTATTTT
TRBD1,14,TRBV24-1,-,TRBJ2-3,CATSRQGPQDTQYF,TGTGCCACCAGTAGACAGGGCCCCCAAGATACGCAGTATTTT
-,15,TRBV5-1,-,TRBJ2-5,CASSRTDRSQETQYF,TGCGCCAGCAGCAGAACCGACAGGAGCCAAGAGACCCAGTACTTC
-,14,TRBV14,-,TRBJ2-1,CASSRKTVHNEQFF,TGTGCCAGCAGCAGAAAAACAGTACACAATGAGCAGTTCTTC
-,14,TRBV18,-,TRBJ2-7,CASSPRNDGYEQYF,TGTGCCAGCTCACCACGGAATGACGGTTACGAGCAGTACTTC
-,12,TRBV27,-,TRBJ2-7,CASMGAGYEQYF,TGTGCCAGCATGGGGGCAGGCTACGAGCAGTACTTC
-,15,TRBV11-2,-,TRBJ1-5,CASSQTGDSNQPQHF,TGTGCCAGCAGCCAGACGGGGGATAGCAATCAGCCCCAGCATTTT
TRBD2,17,TRBV28,-,TRBJ2-1,CASSSPSGTSSYNEQFF,TGTGCCAGCAGTTCCCCTAGCGGGACTAGCTCCTACAATGAGCAGTTCTTC
-,16,TRBV2,-,TRBJ2-7,CASSEGSSSTSYEQYF,TGTGCCAGCAGTGAAGGTTCGAGTTCGACCTCCTACGAGCAGTACTTC
-,15,TRBV6-5,-,TRBJ1-2,CASSYGRGYGYGYTF,TGTGCCAGCAGTTATGGTCGGGGGTATGGCTATGGCTACACCTTC
-,13,TRBV29-1,-,TRBJ2-2,CSVDLDNTGELFF,TGCAGCGTTGACTTGGATAACACCGGGGAGCTGTTTTTT
TRBD1,15,TRBV11-2,many,TRBJ2-2,CASKAGTGATGELFF,TGTGCCAGCAAAGCCGGGACAGGGGCCACCGGGGAGCTGTTTTTT
TRBD1,16,TRBV5-1,-,TRBJ2-1,CASSSGDRAVYNEQFF,TGCGCCAGCAGCTCCGGCGACAGGGCGGTCTACAATGAGCAGTTCTTC
TRBD1,16,TRBV9,-,TRBJ1-2,CASSPRDRTEIYGYTF,TGTGCCAGCAGCCCACGGGACAGGACCGAGATCTATGGCTACACCTTC
-,15,TRBV18,-,TRBJ1-6,CASSPPAGHNSPLHF,TGTGCCAGCTCACCACCGGCAGGGCATAATTCACCCCTCCACTTT
-,16,TRBV18,-,TRBJ1-3,CASSPSILLSGNTIYF,TGTGCCAGCTCACCAAGCATATTGCTTTCGGGAAACACCATATATTTT
-,14,TRBV6-5,-,TRBJ2-5,CASSKTGSQETQYF,TGTGCCAGCAGCAAGACAGGTTCCCAAGAGACCCAGTACTTC
-,14,TRBV5-1,few,TRBJ1-2,CASSSDGLIQGYTF,TGCGCCAGCAGCTCGGACGGGCTGATCCAGGGCTACACCTTC
-,13,TRBV7-2,once,TRBJ2-1,CASSFNRVAEQFF,TGTGCCAGCAGCTTTAACAGGGTTGCTGAGCAGTTCTTC
TRBD2,20,TRBV15,-,TRBJ2-1,CATSPKSGTSGVSSYNEQFF,TGTGCCACCAGCCCAAAGTCCGGGACTAGCGGAGTTAGCTCCTACAATGAGCAGTTCTTC
-,12,TRBV7-9,once,TRBJ2-7,CASSLVGYEQYF,TGTGCCAGCAGCTTAGTTGGCTACGAGCAGTACTTC
-,18,TRBV27,-,TRBJ2-2,CASSLSVALGSTAGELFF,TGTGCCAGCAGTTTATCGGTGGCTCTCGGGAGTACCGCCGGGGAGCTGTTTTTT
-,13,TRBV19,-,TRBJ1-5,CASSPDFNQPQHF,TGTGCCAGTAGTCCCGACTTCAATCAGCCCCAGCATTTT
-,16,TRBV6-2/TRBV6-3,-,TRBJ1-1,CASSYSLGFMNTEAFF,TGTGCCAGCAGTTACTCACTGGGGTTTATGAACACTGAAGCTTTCTTT
-,16,TRBV2,-,TRBJ2-5,CASSDPQWAGEETQYF,TGTGCCAGCAGTGACCCCCAGTGGGCCGGAGAAGAGACCCAGTACTTC
-,14,TRBV5-6,-,TRBJ1-1,CASSLEVGNTEAFF,TGTGCCAGCAGCTTGGAAGTCGGGAACACTGAAGCTTTCTTT
TRBD2,16,TRBV10-3,-,TRBJ2-5,CAISESGSGGRETQYF,TGTGCCATCAGTGAGTCGGGTAGCGGGGGTCGGGAGACCCAGTACTTC
-,15,TRBV18,-,TRBJ2-7,CASSPPKGGYYEQYF,TGTGCCAGCTCACCACCGAAGGGGGGCTACTACGAGCAGTACTTC
-,15,TRBV4-3,-,TRBJ2-7,CASSPGIVSGYEQYF,TGCGCCAGCAGCCCAGGCATCGTCTCCGGCTACGAGCAGTACTTC
-,15,TRBV5-1,-,TRBJ2-7,CATLKDLGYSYEQYF,TGCGCCACCCTGAAAGACTTGGGGTATTCCTACGAGCAGTACTTC
TRBD1,14,TRBV7-9,-,TRBJ1-3,CASSSYRGTDTIYF,TGTGCCAGCAGCTCTTACAGGGGCACGGACACCATATATTTT
-,13,TRBV19,-,TRBJ1-1,CASTPVGFTEAFF,TGTGCCAGTACTCCCGTGGGATTTACTGAAGCTTTCTTT
TRBD2,18,TRBV3-1/TRBV3-2,-,TRBJ2-7,CASSPPGTSTERTYEQYF,TGTGCCAGCAGCCCACCCGGGACTAGCACAGAACGGACCTACGAGCAGTACTTC
TRBD1,12,TRBV2,-,TRBJ2-1,CARGTGGDEQFF,TGTGCCAGAGGGACAGGGGGCGATGAGCAGTTCTTC
TRBD1,18,TRBV7-2,-,TRBJ2-2,CASSLVTGGVTNTGELFF,TGTGCCAGCAGCTTAGTAACAGGGGGCGTGACGAACACCGGGGAGCTGTTTTTT
TRBD1,15,TRBV28,-,TRBJ1-6,CASSLPGQGGSPLHF,TGTGCCAGCAGTTTACCAGGACAGGGAGGTTCACCCCTCCACTTT